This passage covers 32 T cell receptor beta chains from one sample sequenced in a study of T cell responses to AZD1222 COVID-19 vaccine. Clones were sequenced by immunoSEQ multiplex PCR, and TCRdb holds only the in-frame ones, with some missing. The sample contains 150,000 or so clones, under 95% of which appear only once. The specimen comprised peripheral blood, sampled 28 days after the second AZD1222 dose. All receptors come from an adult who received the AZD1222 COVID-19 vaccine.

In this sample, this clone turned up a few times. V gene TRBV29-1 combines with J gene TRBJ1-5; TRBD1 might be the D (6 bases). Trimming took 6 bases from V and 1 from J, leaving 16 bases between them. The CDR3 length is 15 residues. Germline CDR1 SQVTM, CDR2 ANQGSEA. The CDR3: CSVLKGVRSNQPQHF. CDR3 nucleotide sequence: TGCAGCGTCCTAAAGGGGGTTAGGAGCAATCAGCCCCAGCATTTT.

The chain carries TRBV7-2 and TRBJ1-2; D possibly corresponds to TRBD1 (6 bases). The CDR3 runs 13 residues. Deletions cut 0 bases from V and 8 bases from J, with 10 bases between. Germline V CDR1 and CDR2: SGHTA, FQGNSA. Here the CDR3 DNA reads TGTGCCAGCAGCTTAGCGGGGGGCGGCGGCTACACCTTC. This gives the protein CASSLAGGGGYTF.

The CDR3 here is CASRGGALSYNEQFF. The CDR3 DNA sequence: TGTGCCAGCAGGGGTGGAGCACTCTCCTACAATGAGCAGTTCTTC. The chain employs TRBV28 and TRBJ2-1, with D hard to call. V was clipped by 6 bases and J by 0 bases, with 12 bases between them. The CDR3 is made up of 15 amino acids. Germline CDR1 reads MDHEN; CDR2 reads SYDVKM.

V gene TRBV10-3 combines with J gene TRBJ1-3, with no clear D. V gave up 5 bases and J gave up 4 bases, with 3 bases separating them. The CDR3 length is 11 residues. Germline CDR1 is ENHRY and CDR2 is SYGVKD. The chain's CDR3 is CAISPGNTIYF. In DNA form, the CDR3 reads TGTGCCATCAGTCCCGGAAACACCATATATTTT.

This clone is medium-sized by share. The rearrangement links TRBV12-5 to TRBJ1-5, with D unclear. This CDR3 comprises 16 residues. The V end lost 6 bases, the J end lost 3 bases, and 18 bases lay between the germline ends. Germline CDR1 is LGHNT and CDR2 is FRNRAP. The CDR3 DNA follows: TGTGCTAGTGGACCAAGCCGCGGGCCCTACAATCAGCCCCAGCATTTT. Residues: CASGPSRGPYNQPQHF.

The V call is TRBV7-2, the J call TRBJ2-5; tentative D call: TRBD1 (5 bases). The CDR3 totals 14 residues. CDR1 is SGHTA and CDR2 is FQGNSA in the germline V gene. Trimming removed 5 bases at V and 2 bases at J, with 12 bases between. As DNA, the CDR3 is TGTGCCAGCAGCACGGGTGGGGCACAAGAGACCCAGTACTTC. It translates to CASSTGGAQETQYF.

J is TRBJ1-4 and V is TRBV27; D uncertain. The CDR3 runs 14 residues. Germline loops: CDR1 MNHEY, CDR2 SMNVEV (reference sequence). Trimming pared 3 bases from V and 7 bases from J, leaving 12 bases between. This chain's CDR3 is CASSLEGGAEKLFF. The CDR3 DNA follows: TGTGCCAGCAGTTTGGAGGGAGGTGCTGAAAAACTGTTTTTT. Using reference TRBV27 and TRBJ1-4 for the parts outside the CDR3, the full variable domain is EAQVTQNPRYLITVTGKKLTVTCSQNMNHEYMSWYRQDPGLGLRQIYYSMNVEVTDKGDVPEGYKVSRKEKRNFPLILESPSPNQTSLYFCASSLEGGAEKLFFGSGTQLSVL.

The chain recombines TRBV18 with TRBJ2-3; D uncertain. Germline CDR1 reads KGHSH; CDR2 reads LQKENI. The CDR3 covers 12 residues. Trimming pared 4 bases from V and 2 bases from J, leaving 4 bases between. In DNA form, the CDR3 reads TGTGCCAGCTCACGCGACACAGATACGCAGTATTTT. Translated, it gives CASSRDTDTQYF.

The CDR3 here is CAISEGQENFGELFF. The CDR3, as DNA: TGTGCCATCAGTGAGGGACAGGAGAATTTCGGGGAGCTGTTTTTT. The chain links TRBV10-3 to TRBJ2-2; 7 bases are shared with TRBD1. V trimming: 2 bases; J trimming: 7 bases; junction bases outside the gene matches: 7. The germline CDR1 and CDR2 sequences are ENHRY and SYGVKD. The CDR3 runs to 15 residues.

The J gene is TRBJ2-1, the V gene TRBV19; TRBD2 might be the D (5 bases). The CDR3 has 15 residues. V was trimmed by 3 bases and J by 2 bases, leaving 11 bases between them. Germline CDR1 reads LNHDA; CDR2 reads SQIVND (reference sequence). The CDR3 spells CASSITRVTYNEQFF. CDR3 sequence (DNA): TGTGCCAGTAGTATTACGCGGGTTACCTACAATGAGCAGTTCTTC.

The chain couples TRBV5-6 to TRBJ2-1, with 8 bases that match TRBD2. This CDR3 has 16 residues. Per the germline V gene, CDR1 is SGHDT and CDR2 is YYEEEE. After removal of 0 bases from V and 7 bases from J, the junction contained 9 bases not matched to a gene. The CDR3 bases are TGTGCCAGCAGCTTGGGCGGAGCGGGAGTACGGAATGAGCAGTTCTTC. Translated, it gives CASSLGGAGVRNEQFF.

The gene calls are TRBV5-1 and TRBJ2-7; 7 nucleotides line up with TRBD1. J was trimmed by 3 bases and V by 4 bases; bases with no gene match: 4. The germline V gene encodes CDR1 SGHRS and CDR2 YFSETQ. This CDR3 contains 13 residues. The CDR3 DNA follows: TGCGCCAGCAGCAGGGGACAGAACTACGAGCAGTACTTC. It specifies CASSRGQNYEQYF. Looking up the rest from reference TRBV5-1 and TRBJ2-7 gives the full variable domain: KAGVTQTPRYLIKTRGQQVTLSCSPISGHRSVSWYQQTPGQGLQFLFEYFSETQRNKGNFPGRFSGRQFSNSRSEMNVSTLELGDSALYLCASSRGQNYEQYFGPGTRLTVT.

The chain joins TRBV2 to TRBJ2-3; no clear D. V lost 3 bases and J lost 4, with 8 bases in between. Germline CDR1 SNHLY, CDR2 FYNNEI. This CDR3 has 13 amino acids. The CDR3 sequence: CASSEATADTQYF. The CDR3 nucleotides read TGTGCCAGCAGTGAGGCTACGGCAGATACGCAGTATTTT.

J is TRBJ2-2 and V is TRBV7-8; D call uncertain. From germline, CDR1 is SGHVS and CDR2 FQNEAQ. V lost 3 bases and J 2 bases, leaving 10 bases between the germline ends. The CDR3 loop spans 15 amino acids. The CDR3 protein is CASSFSLENTGELFF. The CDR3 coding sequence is TGTGCCAGCAGCTTTTCGCTGGAAAACACCGGGGAGCTGTTTTTT. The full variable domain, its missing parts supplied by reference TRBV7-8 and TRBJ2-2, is GAGVSQSPRYKVAKRGQDVALRCDPISGHVSLFWYQQALGQGPEFLTYFQNEAQLDKSGLPSDRFFAERPEGSVSTLKIQRTQQEDSAVYLCASSFSLENTGELFFGEGSRLTVL.

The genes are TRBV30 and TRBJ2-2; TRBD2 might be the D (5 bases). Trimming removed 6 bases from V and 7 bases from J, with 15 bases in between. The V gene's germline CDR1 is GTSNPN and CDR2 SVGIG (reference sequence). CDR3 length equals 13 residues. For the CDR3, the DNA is TGTGCCTGTCAGCGGCCCGGAGGCGGGGAGCTGTTTTTT. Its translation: CACQRPGGGELFF.

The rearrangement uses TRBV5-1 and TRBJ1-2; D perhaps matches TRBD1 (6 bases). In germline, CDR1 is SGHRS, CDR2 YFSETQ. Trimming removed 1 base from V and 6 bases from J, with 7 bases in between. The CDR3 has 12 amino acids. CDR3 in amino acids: CASSLHRDGYTF. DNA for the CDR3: TGCGCCAGCAGCTTGCACAGGGATGGCTACACCTTC.

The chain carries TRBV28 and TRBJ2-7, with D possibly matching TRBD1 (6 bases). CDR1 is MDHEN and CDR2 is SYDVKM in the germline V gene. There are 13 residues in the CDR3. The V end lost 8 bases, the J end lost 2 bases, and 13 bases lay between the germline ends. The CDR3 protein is CASFQGIPYEQYF. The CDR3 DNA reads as TGTGCCAGCTTCCAGGGGATCCCCTACGAGCAGTACTTC.

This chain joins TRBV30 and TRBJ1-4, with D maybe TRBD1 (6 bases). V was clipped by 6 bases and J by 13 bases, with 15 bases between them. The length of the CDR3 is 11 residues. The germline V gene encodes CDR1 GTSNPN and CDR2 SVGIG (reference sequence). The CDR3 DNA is TGTGCCTGTTACCACGGGGGCGCACTGTTTTTT. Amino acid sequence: CACYHGGALFF.

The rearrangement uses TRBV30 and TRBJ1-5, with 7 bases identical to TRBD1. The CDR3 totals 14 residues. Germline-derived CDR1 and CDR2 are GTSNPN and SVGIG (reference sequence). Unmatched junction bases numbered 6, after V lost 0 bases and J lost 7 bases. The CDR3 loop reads CAWSVQGPGQPQHF. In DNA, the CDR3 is TGTGCCTGGAGTGTACAGGGGCCGGGGCAGCCCCAGCATTTT.

Here the CDR3 DNA reads TGTGCCAGCAGCTTAGTTAACGGTCCAGGAGGGACCGGGGAGCTGTTTTTT. It translates to CASSLVNGPGGTGELFF. The rearrangement joins TRBV7-2 to TRBJ2-2; tentative D call: TRBD2 (6 bases). The CDR3 length is 17 residues. Germline V lookup: CDR1 SGHTA, CDR2 FQGNSA. Trimming pared 1 base from V and 5 bases from J, leaving 17 bases between.

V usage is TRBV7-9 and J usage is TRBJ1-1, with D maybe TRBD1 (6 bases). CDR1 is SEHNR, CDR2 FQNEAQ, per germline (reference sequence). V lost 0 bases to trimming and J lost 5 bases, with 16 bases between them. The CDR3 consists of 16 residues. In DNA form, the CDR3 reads TGTGCCAGCAGCTTAGCTTCCACAGGGAGGAGGACTGAAGCTTTCTTT. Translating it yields CASSLASTGRRTEAFF.

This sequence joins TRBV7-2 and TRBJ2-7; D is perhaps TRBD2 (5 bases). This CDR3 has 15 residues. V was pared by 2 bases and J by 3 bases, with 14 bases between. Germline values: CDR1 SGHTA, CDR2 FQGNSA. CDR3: CASSLLGDYHYEQYF. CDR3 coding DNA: TGTGCCAGCAGCTTACTGGGAGACTACCACTACGAGCAGTACTTC.

The CDR3 is CASSRGTGGATDTQYF. DNA of the CDR3: TGTGCCAGCAGCCGAGGGACAGGGGGCGCAACAGATACGCAGTATTTT. The chain couples TRBV16 to TRBJ2-3, with 12 bases aligning to TRBD1. Germline assignment: CDR1 KGHSY and CDR2 FQNENV. With V trimmed by 4 bases and J by 3 bases, 5 bases remained unmatched. The CDR3 has 16 amino acids.

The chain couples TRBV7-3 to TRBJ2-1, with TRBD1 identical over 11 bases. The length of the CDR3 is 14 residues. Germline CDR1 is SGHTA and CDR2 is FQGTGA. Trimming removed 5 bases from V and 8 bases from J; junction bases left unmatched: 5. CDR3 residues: CASSRGQGADEQFF. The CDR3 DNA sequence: TGTGCCAGCAGCCGAGGACAGGGGGCAGATGAGCAGTTCTTC.

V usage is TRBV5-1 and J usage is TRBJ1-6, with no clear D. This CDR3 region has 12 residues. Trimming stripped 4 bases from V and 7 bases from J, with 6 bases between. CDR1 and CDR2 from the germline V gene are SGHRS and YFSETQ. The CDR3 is CASSHYNSPLHF. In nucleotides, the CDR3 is TGCGCCAGCAGCCATTACAATTCACCCCTCCACTTT.

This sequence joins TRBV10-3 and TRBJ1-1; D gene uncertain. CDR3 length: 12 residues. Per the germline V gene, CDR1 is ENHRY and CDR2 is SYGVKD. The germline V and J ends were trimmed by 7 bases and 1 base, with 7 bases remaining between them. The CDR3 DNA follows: TGTGCCATCAAGGCACCGAACACTGAAGCTTTCTTT. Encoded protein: CAIKAPNTEAFF.

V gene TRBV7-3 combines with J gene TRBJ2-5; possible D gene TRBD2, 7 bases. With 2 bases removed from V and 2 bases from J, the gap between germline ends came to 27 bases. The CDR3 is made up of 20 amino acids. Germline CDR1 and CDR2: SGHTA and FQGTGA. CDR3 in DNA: TGTGCCAGCAGCTTAGCCTCGGGAGGAACCCCTTTAAGGGGGCAAGAGACCCAGTACTTC. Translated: CASSLASGGTPLRGQETQYF.

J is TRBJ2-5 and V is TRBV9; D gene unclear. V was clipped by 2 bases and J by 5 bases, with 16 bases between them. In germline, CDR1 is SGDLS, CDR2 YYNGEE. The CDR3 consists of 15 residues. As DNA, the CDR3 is TGTGCCAGCAGCGTCCCCCTACTTGGGTCTGAGACCCAGTACTTC. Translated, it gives CASSVPLLGSETQYF.

The CDR3 reads CASSQEGREQFF. For the CDR3, the DNA is TGCGCCAGCAGCCAAGAAGGGCGGGAGCAGTTCTTC. This chain uses TRBV4-3 with TRBJ2-1, with no clear D. Germline CDR1 LGHNA, CDR2 YSLEER. This CDR3 region has 12 residues. V was clipped by 0 bases and J by 10 bases, with 7 bases between them.

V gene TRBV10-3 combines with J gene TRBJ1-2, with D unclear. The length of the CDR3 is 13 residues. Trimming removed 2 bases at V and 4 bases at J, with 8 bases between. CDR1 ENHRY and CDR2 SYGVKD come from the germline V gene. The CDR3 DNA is TGTGCCATCAGTGAGGGTGGGAGCTATGGCTACACCTTC. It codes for CAISEGGSYGYTF.

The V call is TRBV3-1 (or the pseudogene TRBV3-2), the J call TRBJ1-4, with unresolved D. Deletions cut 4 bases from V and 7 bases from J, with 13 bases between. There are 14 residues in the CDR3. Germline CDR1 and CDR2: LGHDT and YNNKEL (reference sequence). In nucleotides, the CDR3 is TGTGCCAGCAGCCCCCGACAAGTGGGTGAAAAACTGTTTTTT. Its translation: CASSPRQVGEKLFF.

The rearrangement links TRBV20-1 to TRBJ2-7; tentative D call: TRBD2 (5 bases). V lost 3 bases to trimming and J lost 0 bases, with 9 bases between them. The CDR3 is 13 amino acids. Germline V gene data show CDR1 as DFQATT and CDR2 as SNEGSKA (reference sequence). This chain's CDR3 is CSASHGNSYEQYF. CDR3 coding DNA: TGCAGTGCTAGTCACGGGAACTCCTACGAGCAGTACTTC.